This TCR beta chain was sequenced during a study of PD-1 blockade in classical Hodgkin lymphoma. Regarding the study as a whole: Baseline diversity in complete responders resembled that of newly diagnosed patients.

Remarks on this clone: Its target is not known.

CDR1 LGHNA and CDR2 YNFKEQ come from the germline V gene. V was pared by 1 base and J by 5 bases, with 11 bases between. CDR3 length equals 14 residues. Time point specified: cycle 4 day 1 (C4D1), after about 6 weeks of nivolumab. All patients relapsed after autologous stem cell transplantation, and brentuximab vedotin exposure varied. This table comes from immunoSEQ multiplex PCR, and its TCRdb copy is limited to in-frame clones, with some not included. The sample carries under 40,000 clones, 65% to 85% recorded once. J is TRBJ1-2 and V is TRBV4-2; a possible D gene is TRBD1 (6 bases). This specimen consisted of peripheral blood mononuclear cells (PBMCs), obtained before the fourth cycle of nivolumab. This clonotype was obtained from a human donor with classical Hodgkin lymphoma. CDR3 DNA: TGTGCCAGCAGCCAAGCGGGGGCAGGGTATGGCTACACCTTC. This encodes CASSQAGAGYGYTF.